A selection of T cell receptor beta chains follows, all from one sample in a study of T-cell reconstitution after alpha-beta-depleted transplantation in children. A single record per CDR3 protein comes from TCRdb applying MiXCR to the PCR reads. This repertoire shows 300,000 to 400,000 distinct CDR3 sequences, around 15% found once; its top ten account for just over 40%. The sample in question was PBMCs, mostly from graft donor cells, obtained 360 days after TCRalphabeta/CD19-depleted stem cell transplant. All receptors come from a male patient between 2 and 10 years old who had a stem cell transplant for acute lymphoblastic leukemia, so the T cells may come from the graft donor. Each CDR3 is given with its conserved first and last residue. D genes are given only for firm matches. Only part of the rows carry a size: once, few, many, or a class if the clone is expanded.

>TRBV29-1|TRBJ2-1|TRBD2|13|few
TGCAGCGTTGAGGGAGGGCCTACGGATGAGCAGTTCTTC
CSVEGGPTDEQFF
>TRBV5-1|TRBJ2-7|-|14|few
TGCGCCAGCAGCCCCTCCCCAGGGGCCCACGAGCAGTACTTC
CASSPSPGAHEQYF
>TRBV4-3|TRBJ1-5|-|14|-
TGCGCCAGCAGCCAAGATCCAGTCAGTCAGCCCCAGCATTTT
CASSQDPVSQPQHF
>TRBV27|TRBJ2-5|TRBD2|16|few
TGTGCCAGCAGTTCCCGACTCAGCGGGAGAGGAGAGACCCAGTACTTC
CASSSRLSGRGETQYF
>TRBV12-3/TRBV12-4|TRBJ2-4|-|15|-
TGTGCCAGCAGTTTCCTGGGGGCACGTAAAAACATTCAGTACTTC
CASSFLGARKNIQYF
>TRBV29-1|TRBJ2-3|-|17|-
TGCAGCGTTGAAAAAAACGGGGGCACACAGAGCACAGATACGCAGTATTTT
CSVEKNGGTQSTDTQYF
>TRBV7-3|TRBJ2-1|-|15|few
TGTGCCAGCAGCTTATATCGCATGCCCTACAATGAGCAGTTCTTC
CASSLYRMPYNEQFF
>TRBV6-2/TRBV6-3|TRBJ2-7|-|13|many
TGTGCCAGCAGTTACGGACTAACCCACGAGCAGTACTTC
CASSYGLTHEQYF
>TRBV20-1|TRBJ2-1|-|14|few
TGCAGTGCTAGAGATAACCGCGGGCACAATGAGCAGTTCTTC
CSARDNRGHNEQFF
>TRBV7-9|TRBJ2-7|TRBD2|16|-
TGTGCCAGCAGCTTAGCGTCCGGGACTAGCGGCTACGAGCAGTACTTC
CASSLASGTSGYEQYF
>TRBV4-3|TRBJ1-3|-|14|few
TGCGCCAGCAGCCATTTGGCGAGAGGAAACACCATATATTTT
CASSHLARGNTIYF
>TRBV7-2|TRBJ2-3|-|16|few
TGTGCCAGCAGCTTAAGCGGGGGGACAGGGGCCAATACGCAGTATTTT
CASSLSGGTGANTQYF
>TRBV27|TRBJ2-7|TRBD2|16|-
TGTGCCAGCAGTCCTTCATTACTAGCGCGCACCTACGAGCAGTACTTC
CASSPSLLARTYEQYF
>TRBV5-1|TRBJ1-1|-|11|-
TGCGCCAGCAATCTAGGGACTGAAGCTTTCTTT
CASNLGTEAFF
>TRBV4-3|TRBJ2-1|TRBD1|16|few
TGCGCCAGCAGCCAAATGGCGCAGGGGGTGAGCAATGAGCAGTTCTTC
CASSQMAQGVSNEQFF
>TRBV29-1|TRBJ2-1|-|14|-
TGCAGCGTGGGGGATTTGCTCTCCTACAATGAGCAGTTCTTC
CSVGDLLSYNEQFF
>TRBV27|TRBJ1-1|-|13|few
TGTGCCAGCAGCCCAGAGGGGGGGACTGAAGCTTTCTTT
CASSPEGGTEAFF
>TRBV6-2/TRBV6-3|TRBJ2-7|TRBD2|14|-
TGTGCCAGCAGTCTCCTAGCTAGCGGCTACGAGCAGTACTTC
CASSLLASGYEQYF
>TRBV4-2|TRBJ2-2|-|16|-
TGTGCCAGCAGCCCCGTCGCGGGATGGAACACCGGGGAGCTGTTTTTT
CASSPVAGWNTGELFF
>TRBV20-1|TRBJ2-3|TRBD2|12|many
TGCAGTGCTTGGGAGGGCCCAGATACGCAGTATTTT
CSAWEGPDTQYF
>TRBV12-3/TRBV12-4|TRBJ2-1|TRBD2|20|-
TGTGCCAGCAGTTTAAGTCCGGGGGGACTAGCGGGAGTCTCTTACAATGAGCAGTTCTTC
CASSLSPGGLAGVSYNEQFF
>TRBV7-9|TRBJ1-1|TRBD1|14|few
TGTGCCAGCAGCCCGACAGGGGGAACCTTTGAAGCTTTCTTT
CASSPTGGTFEAFF
>TRBV5-1|TRBJ2-7|TRBD2|14|many
TGCGCCAGCAGCTTGGGACTAGCGGACTACGAGCAGTACTTC
CASSLGLADYEQYF
>TRBV4-1|TRBJ2-3|-|17|many
TGCGCCAGCAGCCAAGATTGGCAGGGTTGGGGGACAGATACGCAGTATTTT
CASSQDWQGWGTDTQYF
>TRBV19|TRBJ2-3|TRBD2|16|-
TGTGCCAGTATGGCTCGCGGGAGGGCCGATACAGATACGCAGTATTTT
CASMARGRADTDTQYF
>TRBV4-3|TRBJ2-2|-|17|-
TGCGCCAGCAGCCAAGCAACGCCAGGGGTAAACACCGGGGAGCTGTTTTTT
CASSQATPGVNTGELFF
>TRBV5-1|TRBJ2-2|TRBD2|16|many
TGCGCCAGCAGCTTGGGACTAGCGGGAATCACCGGGGAGCTGTTTTTT
CASSLGLAGITGELFF
>TRBV12-3/TRBV12-4|TRBJ2-2|TRBD2|16|many
TGTGCCAGCAGTTTCGGGGGAGGGACCTCCACCGGGGAGCTGTTTTTT
CASSFGGGTSTGELFF
>TRBV20-1|TRBJ1-1|TRBD1|15|-
TGCAGTGCTAGGGGGACAGGTATCCCCTACACTGAAGCTTTCTTT
CSARGTGIPYTEAFF
>TRBV5-1|TRBJ2-1|TRBD2|16|-
TGCGCCAGCAGCCCCGGACTAGCGGGACCTTACAATGAGCAGTTCTTC
CASSPGLAGPYNEQFF
>TRBV12-3/TRBV12-4|TRBJ2-3|TRBD2|14|many
TGTGCCAGCAGTGACGGTGGGAGGGCCGGTACGCAGTATTTT
CASSDGGRAGTQYF
>TRBV9|TRBJ2-1|-|13|-
TGTGCCAGCAGCGTAGAGGGTTGGAATGAGCAGTTCTTC
CASSVEGWNEQFF
>TRBV28|TRBJ1-2|TRBD1|16|few
TGTGCCAGCAGTCCCCCCGGGACAGGCGTACTCTATGGCTACACCTTC
CASSPPGTGVLYGYTF
>TRBV27|TRBJ2-7|TRBD2|15|-
TGTGCCAGCAGCAGGTGGATAGCGGGGACCTACGAGCAGTACTTC
CASSRWIAGTYEQYF
>TRBV4-1|TRBJ2-3|-|16|many
TGCGCCAGCAGGCTAGAACTAGCTGGGGTCACAGATACGCAGTATTTT
CASRLELAGVTDTQYF
>TRBV7-2|TRBJ2-7|TRBD1|15|few
TGTGCCAGCAGCCACAGGGGGGCGGGATCCTACGAGCAGTACTTC
CASSHRGAGSYEQYF
>TRBV7-6|TRBJ2-5|TRBD1|17|-
TGTGCCAGCAGCCCTTACGTACAGGGGGCTATGACGGAGACCCAGTACTTC
CASSPYVQGAMTETQYF
>TRBV11-3|TRBJ2-1|-|12|once
TGTGCCAGCAGCTTAAGGAGAAATGAGCAGTTCTTC
CASSLRRNEQFF
>TRBV19|TRBJ2-7|TRBD1|14|few
TGTGCCAGTAGTGCGGGACAGGGTACCTACGAGCAGTACTTC
CASSAGQGTYEQYF
>TRBV28|TRBJ2-2|-|15|-
TGTGCCAGCAGTTTTACAACTACACCAACCGGGGAGCTGTTTTTT
CASSFTTTPTGELFF
>TRBV20-1|TRBJ2-1|TRBD2|16|few
TGCAGTGCTAGAGATACGGCTAGCGGGAGTTGGGATGAGCAGTTCTTC
CSARDTASGSWDEQFF
>TRBV27|TRBJ2-5|-|14|-
TGTGCCAGCAGTTCCACGACCATTCAAGAGACCCAGTACTTC
CASSSTTIQETQYF
>TRBV11-2|TRBJ2-3|TRBD2|20|-
TGTGCCAGCAGCCACTACCGGCGGACTAGCGGGAAAGGGCCCACAGATACGCAGTATTTT
CASSHYRRTSGKGPTDTQYF
>TRBV4-3|TRBJ2-4|TRBD2|20|few
TGCGCCAGCAGCCAAGGCCGGGGACTAGCCGGTCAAGTGGCCAAAAACATTCAGTACTTC
CASSQGRGLAGQVAKNIQYF
>TRBV5-1|TRBJ2-7|-|15|-
TGCGCCAGCAGCCCCCGGGTTATGAGCTCCTACGAGCAGTACTTC
CASSPRVMSSYEQYF
>TRBV20-1|TRBJ1-2|-|18|few
TGCAGTGCTAGAGATGGTGGGATTGGGGGCTGGATTAACTATGGCTACACCTTC
CSARDGGIGGWINYGYTF
>TRBV9|TRBJ2-1|-|12|many
TGTGCCAGCAGCCCTAGAGAGAATGAGCAGTTCTTC
CASSPRENEQFF
>TRBV4-3|TRBJ2-7|-|13|-
TGCGCCAGCAGCCAAGATGCAGTATCCGAGCAGTACTTC
CASSQDAVSEQYF
>TRBV12-3/TRBV12-4|TRBJ2-1|-|16|few
TGTGCCAGCAGTCCACGGACAGGATGGCGGGAGCGTGAGCAGTTCTTC
CASSPRTGWREREQFF
>TRBV12-3/TRBV12-4|TRBJ2-1|-|15|-
TGTGCCAGCAGTTTATCAAGGACGACCGATAATGAGCAGTTCTTC
CASSLSRTTDNEQFF
>TRBV12-5|TRBJ2-3|-|14|few
TGTGCTAGTGGTTTGGTTGGAGGGTTAGATACGCAGTATTTT
CASGLVGGLDTQYF
>TRBV20-1|TRBJ2-5|-|17|few
TGCAGTGCTCTATCCGTCTGGGGGCGGCGGGGCGGCGAGACCCAGTACTTC
CSALSVWGRRGGETQYF
>TRBV7-8|TRBJ1-5|-|14|few
TGTGCCAGCAGCTTTCGCTATCCGAATCAGCCCCAGCATTTT
CASSFRYPNQPQHF
>TRBV6-6|TRBJ2-7|-|12|-
TGTGCCAGCAGTCCCTCTCTGGACGAGCAGTACTTC
CASSPSLDEQYF
>TRBV12-3/TRBV12-4|TRBJ1-5|TRBD1|14|many
TGTGCCAGCAGTTACCGGACAGGGGATCAGCCCCAGCATTTT
CASSYRTGDQPQHF
>TRBV11-2|TRBJ2-3|-|16|-
TGTGCCAGCAGCTTCGGGAAGGGATCCTACACAGATACGCAGTATTTT
CASSFGKGSYTDTQYF
>TRBV20-1|TRBJ2-3|TRBD2|16|few
TGCAGTGTTCCACCCGTAGCGGGAGGGAGCACAGATACGCAGTATTTT
CSVPPVAGGSTDTQYF
>TRBV6-5|TRBJ2-7|TRBD1|17|-
TGTGCCAGCAGTTACTCGATAGTGGGACAGGGGTACTACGAGCAGTACTTC
CASSYSIVGQGYYEQYF
>TRBV29-1|TRBJ1-2|TRBD1|14|-
TGCAGCGTTGGACTTAGAGGGGGCAACTATGGCTACACCTTC
CSVGLRGGNYGYTF